What follows are 2 T cell receptor beta chains derived from one specimen sequenced in a study of blood T cells in healthy people across ages. Next came a second PCR, run for roughly 6 to 11 cycles, which used a sample-barcoded 5' primer along with a J-beta primer mix. MiXCR, run by TCRdb on the 5' RACE reads, gives a single entry per CDR3 protein. Of over a million distinct CDR3 sequences listed, about 45% were seen once; the top ten hold about 3.8%. Sequencing was done on a sample of blood. These receptors were collected from a woman aged 18-30 years in good health.

V usage is TRBV10-3 and J usage is TRBJ2-1, with 8 positions matching TRBD2. V lost 8 bases to trimming and J lost 8 bases; unmatched junction nucleotides: 5. The CDR3 spans 12 residues. Germline CDR1 is ENHRY and CDR2 is SYGVKD. CDR3 residues: CAIGLAGYEQFF. The CDR3 coding sequence is TGTGCCATCGGGCTAGCGGGCTATGAGCAGTTCTTC.

This chain uses TRBV20-1 with TRBJ2-7; no firm D call. CDR1 and CDR2 from the germline V gene are DFQATT and SNEGSKA (reference sequence). V lost 5 bases and J lost 3, with 11 bases in between. The CDR3 length is 12 residues. In DNA form, the CDR3 reads TGCAGTGCTGCGTCTGTGGGCTACGAGCAGTACTTC. Translation: CSAASVGYEQYF.